What follows describes a single TCR beta chain. Its antigen is not yet known. Within one base of it there is no much larger clone, and no base qualities were kept. This entry is derived from a study of T cell repertoires in cytomegalovirus infection (dated by TCRdb to about 2019). For context, the study as a whole: Peptide stimulations targeted recently identified HLA-C-restricted CMV epitopes, whose presentation resists viral immunomodulation, together with well-studied HLA-B-restricted epitopes. Donor HLA type was relevant to the analysis, because carriage of CMV infection together with the matching HLA type was indicated by public TCR beta signatures. Paper-wide results and their limitations: In both this cohort and an independent cohort of several hundred donors, the cumulative frequency of public TCR beta family members distinguished carriers of CMV infection plus the relevant HLA type. In the ex vivo response, HLA-C-restricted CMV-specific TCR beta clonotypes were dominant, and in two of eight donors the single most frequent clonotype came from this HLA-C-restricted group.

The run used an Illumina HiSeq 1500. The public reads were reanalyzed by TCRdb: fastp trimming at Q25, MiXCR alignment, in-frame beta chains only. Each entry merges the rows of one CDR3 protein and shows their most common DNA and genes. This sample holds fewer than 1,000,000 distinct CDR3 sequences; around 32% were observed only once. Clones ranked in the top ten supply 10% to 15% of the sample. The treatment or condition label on this specimen signifies: in vitro stimulation with specific CMV peptide epitopes to enrich CMV-specific T cells. According to the germline V gene, CDR1 reads SGHRS and CDR2 reads YFSETQ. CDR3 length: 15 amino acids, cysteine to phenylalanine. Only the CDR3 part of the read is kept: 45 bases, read in frame from the first base. V ends up 4 bases short and J 2 bases short, with an unmatched junction base count of 4.

This clonotype was obtained from a human donor in good health (CMV status not recorded). Some clones in this sample may be carry-over from other donors' samples. Sequencing was performed on cultured CD8+ T cells from PBMCs, taken from culture after CMV antigen stimulation. This chain is built from TRBV5-1 and TRBJ2-5, with TRBD2 identical over 11 junction bases. The nucleotide sequence is TGCGCCAGCAGCGCGGGACTAGCGGAACAAGAGACCCAGTACTTC. Translated, it gives CASSAGLAEQETQYF.